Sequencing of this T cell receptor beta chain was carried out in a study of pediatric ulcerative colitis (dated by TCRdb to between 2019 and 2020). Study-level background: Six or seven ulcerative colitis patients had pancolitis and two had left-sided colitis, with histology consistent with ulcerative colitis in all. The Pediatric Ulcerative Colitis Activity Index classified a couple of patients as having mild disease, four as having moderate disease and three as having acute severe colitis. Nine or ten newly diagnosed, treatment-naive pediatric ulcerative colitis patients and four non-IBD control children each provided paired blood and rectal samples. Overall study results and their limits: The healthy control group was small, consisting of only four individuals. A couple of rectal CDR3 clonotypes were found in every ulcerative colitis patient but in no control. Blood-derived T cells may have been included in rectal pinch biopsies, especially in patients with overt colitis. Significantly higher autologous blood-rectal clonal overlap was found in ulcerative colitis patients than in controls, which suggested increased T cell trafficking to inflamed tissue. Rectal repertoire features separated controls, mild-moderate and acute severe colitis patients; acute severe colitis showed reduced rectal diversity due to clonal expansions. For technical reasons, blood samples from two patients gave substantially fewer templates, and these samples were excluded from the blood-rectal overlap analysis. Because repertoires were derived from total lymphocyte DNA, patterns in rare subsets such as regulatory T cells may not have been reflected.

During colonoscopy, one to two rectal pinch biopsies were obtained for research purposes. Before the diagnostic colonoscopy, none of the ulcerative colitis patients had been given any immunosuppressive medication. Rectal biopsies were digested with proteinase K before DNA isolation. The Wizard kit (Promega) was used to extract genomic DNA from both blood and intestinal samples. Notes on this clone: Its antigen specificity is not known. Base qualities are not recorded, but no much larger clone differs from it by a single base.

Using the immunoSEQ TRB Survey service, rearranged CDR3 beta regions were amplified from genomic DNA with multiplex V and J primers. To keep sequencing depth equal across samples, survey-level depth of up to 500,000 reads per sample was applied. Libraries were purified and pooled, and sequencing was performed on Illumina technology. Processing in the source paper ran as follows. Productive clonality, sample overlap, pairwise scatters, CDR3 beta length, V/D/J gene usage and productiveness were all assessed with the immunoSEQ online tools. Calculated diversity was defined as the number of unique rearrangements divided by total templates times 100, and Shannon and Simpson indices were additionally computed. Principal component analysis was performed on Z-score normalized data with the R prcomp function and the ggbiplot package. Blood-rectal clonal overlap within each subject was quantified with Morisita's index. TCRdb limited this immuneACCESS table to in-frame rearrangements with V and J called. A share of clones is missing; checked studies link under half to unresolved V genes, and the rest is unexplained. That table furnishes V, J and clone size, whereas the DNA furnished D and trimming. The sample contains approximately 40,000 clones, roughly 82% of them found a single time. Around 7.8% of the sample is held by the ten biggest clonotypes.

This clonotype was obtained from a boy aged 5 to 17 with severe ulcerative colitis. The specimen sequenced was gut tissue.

The CDR3 loop reads CASAGDSDGQPQHF. The nucleotide sequence reads as follows: TGCGCCAGCGCCGGAGACAGCGACGGGCAGCCCCAGCATTTT. The sequence links TRBV5-1 to TRBJ1-5; the D gene is perhaps TRBD1, from 5 matching bases. The CDR3, from cysteine to phenylalanine, totals 14 residues. CDR3 DNA is the only sequence kept; it has 42 bases, read in frame from the first base. Relative to germline, V is 7 bases shorter and J is 7 bases shorter, with 18 bases between their ends. From a lookup of the germline V gene, CDR1 and CDR2 are SGHRS and YFSETQ.